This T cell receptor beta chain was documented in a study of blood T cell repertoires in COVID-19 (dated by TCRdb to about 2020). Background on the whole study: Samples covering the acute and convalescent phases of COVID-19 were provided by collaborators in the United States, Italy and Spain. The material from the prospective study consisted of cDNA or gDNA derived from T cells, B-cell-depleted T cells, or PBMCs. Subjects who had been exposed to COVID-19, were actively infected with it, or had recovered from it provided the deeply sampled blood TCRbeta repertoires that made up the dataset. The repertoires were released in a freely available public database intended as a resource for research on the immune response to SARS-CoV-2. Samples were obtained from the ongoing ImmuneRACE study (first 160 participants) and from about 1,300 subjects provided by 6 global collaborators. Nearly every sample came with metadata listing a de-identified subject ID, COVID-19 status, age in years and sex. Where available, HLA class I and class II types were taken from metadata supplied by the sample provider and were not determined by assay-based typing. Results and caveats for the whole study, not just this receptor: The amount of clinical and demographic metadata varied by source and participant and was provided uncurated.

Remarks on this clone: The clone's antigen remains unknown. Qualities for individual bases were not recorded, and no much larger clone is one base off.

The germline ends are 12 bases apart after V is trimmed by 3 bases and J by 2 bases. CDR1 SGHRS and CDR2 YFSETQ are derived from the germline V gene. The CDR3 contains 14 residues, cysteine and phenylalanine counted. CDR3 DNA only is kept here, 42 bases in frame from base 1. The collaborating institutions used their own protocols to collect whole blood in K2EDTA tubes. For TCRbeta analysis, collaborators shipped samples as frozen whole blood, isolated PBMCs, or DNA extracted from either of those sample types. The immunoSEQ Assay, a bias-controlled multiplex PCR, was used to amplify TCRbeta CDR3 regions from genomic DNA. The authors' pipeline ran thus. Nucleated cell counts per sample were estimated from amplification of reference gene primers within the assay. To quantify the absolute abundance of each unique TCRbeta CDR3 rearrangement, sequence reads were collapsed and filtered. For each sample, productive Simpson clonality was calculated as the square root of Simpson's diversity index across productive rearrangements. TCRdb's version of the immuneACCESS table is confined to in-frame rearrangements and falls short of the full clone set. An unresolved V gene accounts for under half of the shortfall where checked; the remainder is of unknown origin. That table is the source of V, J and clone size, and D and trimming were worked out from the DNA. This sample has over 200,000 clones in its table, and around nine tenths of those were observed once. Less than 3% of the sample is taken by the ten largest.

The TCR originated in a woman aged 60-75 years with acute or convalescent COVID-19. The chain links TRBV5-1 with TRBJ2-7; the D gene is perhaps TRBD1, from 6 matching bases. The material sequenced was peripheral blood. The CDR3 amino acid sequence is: CASSWGRGPYEQYF. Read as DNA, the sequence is TGCGCCAGCAGCTGGGGCAGGGGCCCCTACGAGCAGTACTTC. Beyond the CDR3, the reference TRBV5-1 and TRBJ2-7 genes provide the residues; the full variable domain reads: KAGVTQTPRYLIKTRGQQVTLSCSPISGHRSVSWYQQTPGQGLQFLFEYFSETQRNKGNFPGRFSGRQFSNSRSEMNVSTLELGDSALYLCASSWGRGPYEQYFGPGTRLTVT.